The clone carrying this T cell receptor (beta chain) was detected only a few times. Its matching antigen is unknown. The CDR3 has 13 residues. From germline, CDR1 is SGHTS and CDR2 YDEGEE. V lost 4 bases and J 7 bases, leaving 12 bases between the germline ends. Through template switching, a universal primer site was introduced, and the cDNA contained unique molecular identifiers. TCRdb itself ran the 5' RACE reads through MiXCR, one entry per CDR3 protein. The sample has around 230,000 distinct CDR3 sequences, approximately 9% seen once. The sample is drawn from a study of identical twins. Study-wide results and caveats: There is a chance that invariant MAIT and iNKT cells partially muddied zero-insertion analyses. Models underpredicted monozygotic twin sharing of out-of-frame TCR alpha.

What was sequenced was memory (CD45RO+) T cells sorted from blood. This sequence joins TRBV5-8 and TRBJ2-1; either TRBD1 or TRBD2 may supply D (6 bases each). This receptor was identified in a woman between 18 and 29 years old in good health. The CDR3 nucleotides read TGTGCCAGCAGCCCTGAAGGGGGGAATGAGCAGTTCTTC. Protein sequence: CASSPEGGNEQFF.